This is a list of T cell receptor beta chains from one sample in a study of T cell repertoires in cytomegalovirus infection. TCRdb itself ran the reads through MiXCR, one entry per CDR3 protein. The data hold approximately 180,000 distinct CDR3 sequences, with under 25% observed a single time. Specimen: PBMCs. These receptors were collected from a human donor in good health (CMV status not recorded). Some clones in this sample may be carry-over from other donors' samples. Each CDR3 is given with its conserved first and last residue. The order of the fields is V gene, J gene, CDR3 protein.

TRBV28	TRBJ1-1	CASSYRTNTEAFF
TRBV19	TRBJ1-5	CASRQQVYSNQPQHF
TRBV28	TRBJ2-7	CASSSNPGLVYEQYF
TRBV11-2	TRBJ1-1	CASSLVGGQNTEAFF
TRBV28	TRBJ1-1	CASSFRRGRGTEAFF
TRBV5-1	TRBJ1-4	CASSTGTVNEKLFF
TRBV20-1	TRBJ1-2	CSAPGRGDYGYTF
TRBV27	TRBJ1-5	CASNPHWGQPQHF
TRBV7-2	TRBJ1-6	CASSGTGDSPLHF
TRBV7-3	TRBJ1-1	CASSEDRGMNTEAFF
TRBV12-3/TRBV12-4	TRBJ2-5	CASRLGTGKETQYF
TRBV7-2	TRBJ1-1	CASSLARGYTEAFF
TRBV6-2/TRBV6-3	TRBJ2-1	CASSPLAGGLNEQFF
TRBV6-1	TRBJ2-7	CASSQLYEQYF
TRBV19	TRBJ1-2	CASTLSGSHSGYTF
TRBV7-2	TRBJ2-7	CASSEAYRGRSSEQYF
TRBV7-2	TRBJ1-2	CASSLEAQGVYGYTF
TRBV27	TRBJ2-3	CASSTPLGLAPRDTQYF
TRBV7-6	TRBJ2-1	CASSLGNEQFF
TRBV19	TRBJ1-1	CASSTEVGNLNTEAFF
TRBV10-3	TRBJ1-1	CAISVHRDTEAFF
TRBV5-1	TRBJ1-1	CASSSPTRGTEAFF
TRBV11-2	TRBJ2-2	CASSPRTTTGELFF
TRBV7-2	TRBJ1-2	CASSPDSGGMSIGYTF
TRBV24-1	TRBJ1-1	CATSDPSGGTEAFF
TRBV10-3	TRBJ2-3	CAITEIRGLRTDTQYF
TRBV6-5	TRBJ2-1	CASSYWASGNPNNEQFF
TRBV6-2/TRBV6-3	TRBJ2-1	CASRGAGSSYNEQFF
TRBV6-1	TRBJ2-1	CASSKDPPGLHEQFF
TRBV6-2/TRBV6-3	TRBJ1-1	CASSYSRGQGLQNTEAFF
TRBV7-3	TRBJ2-5	CASSLTAGGPQETQYF
TRBV7-2	TRBJ1-3	CASSLVPVTGNTIYF
TRBV20-1	TRBJ2-1	CSARDTGDPSYNEQFF
TRBV5-1	TRBJ2-2	CASSLEGQLTNTGELFF
TRBV29-1	TRBJ1-2	CSVEQGAGYGYTF
TRBV11-2	TRBJ2-1	CASSRNLGDEQFF
TRBV5-1	TRBJ2-2	CARTWREANTGELFF
TRBV28	TRBJ2-4	CASSYTGSGDVKNIQYF
TRBV7-2	TRBJ1-2	CASSSSLYGYTF
TRBV7-3	TRBJ2-1	CASSLGGRYYNEQFF
TRBV5-5	TRBJ2-1	CASSPPGQGAREQFF
TRBV11-2	TRBJ1-2	CASSSPGTGANGYTF
TRBV27	TRBJ2-2	CASMTSGGFTGELFF
TRBV7-3	TRBJ1-1	CASSSSGITEAFF
TRBV19	TRBJ2-5	CASSMREGLVETQYF
TRBV7-6	TRBJ1-1	CASSLNQNTEAFF